Sequencing of this TCR beta chain was carried out in a study of CD8 T cells in ankylosing spondylitis (dated by TCRdb to about 2017). With regard to the full study: To find TCR variants linked to disease, the study profiled T cell receptor beta repertoires in ankylosing spondylitis patients and healthy donors. The whole study cohort included 85 to 120 healthy donors and 20 to 30 ankylosing spondylitis patients. Samples of peripheral blood were taken, and for ankylosing spondylitis patients, synovial fluid was collected as well. Findings and caveats that apply to the study as a whole: The disease-linked clones showed a CD8+ phenotype and occurred at relatively low frequencies in peripheral blood. Some motif variants had previously been reported in the synovial fluid and blood of reactive arthritis patients, which suggests shared mechanisms of disease initiation. According to the report, matched synovial fluid samples from ankylosing spondylitis patients were significantly enriched for the disease-linked clones. A TCR beta motif of several highly homologous amino acid variants appeared characteristic of blood from ankylosing spondylitis patients.

The listed sequencing device is Illumina HiSeq 2500. TCR beta libraries were prepared by quantitative 5'-RACE with molecular barcodes. The authors' analysis ran thus. A new computational method, built on a probabilistic model of VDJ rearrangement, was used to identify disease-linked TCR variants. The public reads were quality trimmed at Q25 with fastp and then assembled into clones with MiXCR by TCRdb, keeping productive beta chains. CDR3 protein sequences are deduplicated, and each keeps its most common genes and DNA. The V and J calls shown here were made by TCRdb, not taken from the authors' results. Recorded for this sample are 300,000 to 400,000 distinct CDR3 sequences; 11% of them occurred a single time. The ten biggest clones cover roughly 9.2% of the sample. The CDR3 numbers 15 residues from cysteine through phenylalanine. Left in the record is the CDR3 DNA by itself, 45 bases read in frame from the first base. For CDR1 and CDR2, the germline V gene lists SGDLS and YYNGEE. Between the V and J ends, shortened by 3 bases and 5 bases respectively, the junction contains 14 bases.

This clonotype was seen at least ten times. What this receptor recognizes is not known. Base-call qualities are not available, and no considerably larger clone is one nucleotide away. The specimen sequenced was blood, either unsorted or a sorted T cell fraction (not recorded which). The chain was built from TRBV9 and TRBJ1-4; the D gene assignment is ambiguous. This clonotype originated in a female donor with ankylosing spondylitis or in good health (not recorded which). CDR3 sequence: CASSENIGVNEKLFF. The DNA sequence follows: TGTGCCAGCAGCGAGAACATCGGGGTCAATGAAAAACTGTTTTTT.